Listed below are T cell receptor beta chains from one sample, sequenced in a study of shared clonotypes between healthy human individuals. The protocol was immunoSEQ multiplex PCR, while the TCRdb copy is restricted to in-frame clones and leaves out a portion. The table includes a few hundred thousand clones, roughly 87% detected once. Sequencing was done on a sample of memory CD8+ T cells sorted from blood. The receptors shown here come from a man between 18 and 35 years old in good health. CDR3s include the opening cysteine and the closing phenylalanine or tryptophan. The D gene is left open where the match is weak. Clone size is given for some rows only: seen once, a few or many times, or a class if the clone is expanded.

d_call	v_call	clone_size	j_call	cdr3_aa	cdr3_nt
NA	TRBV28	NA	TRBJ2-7	CASSFSRYEQYF	TGTGCCAGCAGTTTTTCTCGGTACGAGCAGTACTTC
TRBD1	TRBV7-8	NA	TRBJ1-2	CASSLAGQGYYGYTF	TGTGCCAGCAGCTTAGCGGGACAGGGTTACTATGGCTACACCTTC
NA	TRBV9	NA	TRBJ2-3	CANCEQAKTDTQYF	TGTGCCAATTGCGAACAGGCAAAAACAGATACGCAGTATTTT
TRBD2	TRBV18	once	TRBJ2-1	CASSPWQLAWYSYNEQFF	TGTGCCAGCTCACCATGGCAACTAGCGTGGTACTCCTACAATGAGCAGTTCTTC
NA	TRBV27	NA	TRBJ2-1	CASSFSGSMGEQFF	TGTGCCAGCAGTTTTAGCGGCTCCATGGGTGAGCAGTTCTTC
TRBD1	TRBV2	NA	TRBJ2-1	CASKRTGGSYNEQFF	TGTGCCAGCAAGCGGACAGGGGGCTCCTACAATGAGCAGTTCTTC
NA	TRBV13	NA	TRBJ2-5	CASSPPGLYQETQYF	TGTGCCAGCAGCCCCCCGGGTCTATACCAAGAGACCCAGTACTTC
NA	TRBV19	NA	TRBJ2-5	CASSVGTVAQETQYF	TGTGCCAGTAGTGTCGGGACCGTCGCTCAAGAGACCCAGTACTTC
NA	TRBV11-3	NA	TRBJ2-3	CASSSSTDTQYF	TGTGCCAGCAGCTCCTCCACAGATACGCAGTATTTT
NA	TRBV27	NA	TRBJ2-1	CASRSRGFISNEQFF	TGTGCCAGCAGGAGCAGGGGTTTCATATCCAATGAGCAGTTCTTC
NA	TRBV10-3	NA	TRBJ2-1	CAISGVRSSYNEQFF	TGTGCCATCAGTGGGGTGAGAAGCTCCTACAATGAGCAGTTCTTC
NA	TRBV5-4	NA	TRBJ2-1	CASSSPDHSTHNEQFF	TGTGCCAGCAGCTCCCCTGACCACTCCACTCACAATGAGCAGTTCTTC
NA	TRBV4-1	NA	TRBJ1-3	CASSQVGTEGNTIYF	TGCGCCAGCAGCCAAGTAGGGACGGAAGGAAACACCATATATTTT
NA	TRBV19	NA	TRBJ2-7	CASSIVAYEQYF	TGTGCCAGTAGTATAGTCGCCTACGAGCAGTACTTC
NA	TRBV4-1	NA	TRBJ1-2	CASSQESSSDYGYTF	TGCGCCAGCAGCCAAGAGTCATCTAGCGACTATGGCTACACCTTC
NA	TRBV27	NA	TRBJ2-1	CASSLQGSYNEQFF	TGTGCCAGCAGTTTACAGGGATCCTACAATGAGCAGTTCTTC
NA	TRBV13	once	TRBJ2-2	CASSLGAGELFF	TGTGCCAGCAGCTTAGGTGCCGGGGAGCTGTTTTTT
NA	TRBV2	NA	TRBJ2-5	CASSEEESDGGRETQYF	TGTGCCAGCAGTGAAGAAGAGAGTGATGGGGGCAGGGAGACCCAGTACTTC
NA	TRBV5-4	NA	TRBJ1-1	CASSVEQGPEAFF	TGTGCCAGCAGCGTGGAACAGGGCCCTGAAGCTTTCTTT
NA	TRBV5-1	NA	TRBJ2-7	CASSLVRGRPSYEQYF	TGCGCCAGCAGCTTGGTTCGAGGGAGGCCCTCCTACGAGCAGTACTTC
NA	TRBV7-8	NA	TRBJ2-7	CASSLSALGEQYF	TGTGCCAGCAGCTTATCTGCCCTGGGGGAGCAGTACTTC
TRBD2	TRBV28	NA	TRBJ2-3	CASSPLAGAATDTQYF	TGTGCCAGCAGTCCACTAGCGGGGGCCGCAACAGATACGCAGTATTTT
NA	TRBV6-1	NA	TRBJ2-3	CASSGSGPIPDTQYF	TGTGCCAGCAGTGGCTCCGGGCCTATACCCGATACGCAGTATTTT
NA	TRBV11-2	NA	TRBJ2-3	CASSFIVADTQYF	TGTGCCAGCAGCTTCATAGTCGCAGATACGCAGTATTTT
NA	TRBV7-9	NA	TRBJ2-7	CASSSGGFYEQYF	TGTGCCAGCTCTTCGGGGGGCTTCTACGAGCAGTACTTC
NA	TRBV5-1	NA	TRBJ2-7	CASSKNRGSPYEQYF	TGCGCCAGCAGCAAAAACCGAGGTTCACCCTACGAGCAGTACTTC
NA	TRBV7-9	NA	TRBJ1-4	CASSLGGEWEKLFF	TGTGCCAGCAGCTTAGGGGGCGAATGGGAAAAACTGTTTTTT
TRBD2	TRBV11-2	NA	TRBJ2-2	CASSPRLAGAGGELFF	TGTGCCAGCAGCCCCCGGCTAGCGGGAGCGGGCGGGGAGCTGTTTTTT
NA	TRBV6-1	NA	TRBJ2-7	CASSLPGAPNEQYF	TGTGCCAGCAGCCTTCCCGGGGCCCCCAACGAGCAGTACTTC
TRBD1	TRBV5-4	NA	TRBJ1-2	CASSEGQSYGYTF	TGTGCCAGCAGCGAGGGACAGAGCTATGGCTACACCTTC
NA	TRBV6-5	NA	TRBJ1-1	CAAWAATNTEAFF	TGTGCCGCCTGGGCAGCGACGAACACTGAAGCTTTCTTT
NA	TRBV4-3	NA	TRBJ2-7	CASSQATGKSLSYEQYF	TGCGCCAGCAGCCAAGCCACAGGGAAATCACTATCCTACGAGCAGTACTTC
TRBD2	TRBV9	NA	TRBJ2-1	CASSDSGLAINEQFF	TGTGCCAGCAGCGACTCGGGACTAGCGATTAATGAGCAGTTCTTC
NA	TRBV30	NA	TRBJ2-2	CAWSVGQGATGELFF	TGTGCCTGGAGTGTCGGGCAGGGAGCAACCGGGGAGCTGTTTTTT
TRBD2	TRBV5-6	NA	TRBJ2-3	CASSLEIRTRDTQYF	TGTGCCAGCAGCTTGGAAATACGGACTAGGGATACGCAGTATTTT
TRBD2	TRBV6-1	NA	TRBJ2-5	CASSEALAGEETQYF	TGTGCCAGCAGTGAAGCGCTAGCGGGGGAAGAGACCCAGTACTTC
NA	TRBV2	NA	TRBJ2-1	CASSIGVSYNEQFF	TGTGCCAGCTCTATTGGCGTCTCCTACAATGAGCAGTTCTTC
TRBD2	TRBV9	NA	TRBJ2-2	CASSEGLAGGPEGGELFF	TGTGCCAGCAGCGAAGGACTAGCGGGAGGGCCTGAAGGCGGGGAGCTGTTTTTT
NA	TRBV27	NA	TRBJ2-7	CASSYRDTYEQYF	TGTGCCAGCAGTTACCGGGACACCTACGAGCAGTACTTC
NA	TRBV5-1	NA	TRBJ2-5	CASSLGLLETQYF	TGCGCCAGCAGCTTGGGACTGTTAGAGACCCAGTACTTC
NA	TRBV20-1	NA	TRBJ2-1	CSAPSYNEQFF	TGCAGTGCTCCCTCCTACAATGAGCAGTTCTTC
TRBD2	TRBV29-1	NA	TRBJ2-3	CSVDGLAGESTDTQYF	TGCAGCGTTGATGGACTAGCGGGGGAAAGCACAGATACGCAGTATTTT
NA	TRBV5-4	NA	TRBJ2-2	CASSLGETTGELFF	TGTGCCAGCAGCTTGGGGGAAACCACCGGGGAGCTGTTTTTT
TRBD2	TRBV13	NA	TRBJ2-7	CASSHGLATYEQYF	TGTGCCAGCAGTCACGGACTAGCGACCTACGAGCAGTACTTC
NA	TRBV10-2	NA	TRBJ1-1	CASSPGGTTEAFF	TGCGCCAGCAGCCCCGGCGGGACCACTGAAGCTTTCTTT
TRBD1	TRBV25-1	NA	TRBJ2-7	CASRTGSYEQYF	TGTGCCAGCAGGACAGGGTCCTACGAGCAGTACTTC
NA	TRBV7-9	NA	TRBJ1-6	CASSLVSPYEPLHF	TGTGCCAGCAGCTTAGTCAGTCCATACGAGCCCCTCCACTTT
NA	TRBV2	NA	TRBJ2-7	CASSLQGISYEQYF	TGTGCCAGCAGTCTACAGGGAATCTCCTACGAGCAGTACTTC
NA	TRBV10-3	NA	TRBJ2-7	CAISEVLMEGPSYEQYF	TGTGCCATCAGTGAGGTGTTGATGGAGGGGCCCTCCTACGAGCAGTACTTC
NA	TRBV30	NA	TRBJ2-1	CAWSYASNEQFF	TGTGCCTGGAGCTATGCATCAAATGAGCAGTTCTTC
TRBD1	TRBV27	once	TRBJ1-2	CASSSHRGSIGYTF	TGTGCCAGCAGTTCACACAGGGGGAGTATTGGCTACACCTTC
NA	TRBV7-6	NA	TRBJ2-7	CASSLVARVAAYEQYF	TGTGCCAGCAGCTTAGTAGCGAGGGTAGCTGCCTACGAGCAGTACTTC
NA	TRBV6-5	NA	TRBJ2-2	CASSPGARGTGELFF	TGTGCCAGCAGCCCAGGGGCCCGAGGCACCGGGGAGCTGTTTTTT
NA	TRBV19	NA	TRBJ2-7	CASSIDPVKGVSYEQYF	TGTGCCAGTAGTATAGATCCAGTCAAGGGCGTATCCTACGAGCAGTACTTC
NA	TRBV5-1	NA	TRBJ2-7	CASSLGRGDGEQYF	TGCGCCAGCAGCTTGGGCAGGGGTGATGGCGAGCAGTACTTC
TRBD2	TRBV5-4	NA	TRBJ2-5	CASSLSSLAEETQYF	TGTGCCAGCAGCTTGTCATCTCTAGCGGAAGAGACCCAGTACTTC